The text below deals with one T cell receptor (beta chain). As yet, its antigen is unknown. The V gene lost 0 bases and the J gene lost 7 bases, with 18 bases spanning the gap. CDR1 is LGHNA and CDR2 is YNFKEQ in the germline V gene. The length of the CDR3 is 16 residues. The sample belongs to a study of beta chain features in type 1 diabetes. Sequencing targeted expressed TCRB transcripts, as all isolated RNA had been reverse transcribed. Clones were read by immunoSEQ multiplex PCR, and TCRdb kept only the in-frame ones, dropping some. The table has about 650,000 clones, around 12% seen once. Whole-study findings and limits: Researchers report that Type 1 diabetes patients had moderately but significantly shorter TCRB CDR3s across all four CD4+ subsets.

The TCR comes from a young man with type 1 diabetes. Sequencing used naive CD4+ T cells from blood. The rearrangement uses TRBV4-2 and TRBJ1-2; D ambiguous. CDR3 loop: CASSQEAKWAVSGYTF. DNA for the CDR3: TGTGCCAGCAGCCAAGAAGCCAAATGGGCCGTTTCTGGCTACACCTTC.